This TCR beta chain originates from a study of read filtering for tumor transcriptome and immune sequencing. This library used around 0.4 ug RNA and molecular barcoded adaptors spanning alpha/delta and beta/gamma chains. Each CDR3 protein gets one entry after TCRdb re-called the reads with MiXCR. The sample records roughly 90,000 distinct CDR3 sequences, 12% being singletons. In this sample, this clonotype turned up many times. Sequenced input: a population of CD138-negative cells sorted from bone marrow. This receptor was obtained from a donor aged 40 or over with multiple myeloma.

The CDR3 is CASSLNTRASTDTQYF. The DNA for the CDR3 is TGTGCCAGCAGCCTTAACACCCGAGCTAGCACAGATACGCAGTATTTT. The chain carries TRBV3-1 and TRBJ2-3; D unresolved. Germline V gives CDR1 LGHDT, CDR2 YNNKEL (reference sequence). V lost 4 bases and J 0 bases, leaving 14 bases between the germline ends. The CDR3 loop spans 16 amino acids.